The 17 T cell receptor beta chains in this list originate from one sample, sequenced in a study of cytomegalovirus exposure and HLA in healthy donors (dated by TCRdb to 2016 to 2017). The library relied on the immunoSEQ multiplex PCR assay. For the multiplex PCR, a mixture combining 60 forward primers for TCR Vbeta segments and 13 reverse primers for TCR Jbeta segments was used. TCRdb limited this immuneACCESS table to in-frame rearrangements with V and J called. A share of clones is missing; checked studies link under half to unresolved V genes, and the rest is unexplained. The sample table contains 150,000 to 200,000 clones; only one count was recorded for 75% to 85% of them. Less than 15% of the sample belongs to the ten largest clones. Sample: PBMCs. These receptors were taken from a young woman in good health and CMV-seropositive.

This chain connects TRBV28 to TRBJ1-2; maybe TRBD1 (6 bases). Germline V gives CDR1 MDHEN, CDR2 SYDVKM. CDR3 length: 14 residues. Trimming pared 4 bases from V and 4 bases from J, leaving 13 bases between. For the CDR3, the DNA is TGTGCCAGCAGTTACAGGGTACGGGGCTATGGCTACACCTTC. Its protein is CASSYRVRGYGYTF.

CDR3 sequence: CASSLEGSSYNSPLHF. In DNA, the CDR3 is TGTGCCAGCAGCTTGGAGGGGAGCTCCTATAATTCACCCCTCCACTTT. This chain uses TRBV7-6 with TRBJ1-6; TRBD1 might be the D (5 bases). Germline CDR1 SGHVS, CDR2 FNYEAQ. V was shortened by 3 bases and J by 0 bases, with 9 bases between the two germline ends. The length of the CDR3 is 16 residues.

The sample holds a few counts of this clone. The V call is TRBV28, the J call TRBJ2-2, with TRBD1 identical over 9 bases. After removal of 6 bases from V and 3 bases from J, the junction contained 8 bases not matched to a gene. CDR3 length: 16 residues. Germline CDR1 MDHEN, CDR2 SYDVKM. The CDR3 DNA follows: TGTGCCAGCAGCTCCGGGACAGGGTACGACACCGGGGAGCTGTTTTTT. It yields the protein CASSSGTGYDTGELFF.

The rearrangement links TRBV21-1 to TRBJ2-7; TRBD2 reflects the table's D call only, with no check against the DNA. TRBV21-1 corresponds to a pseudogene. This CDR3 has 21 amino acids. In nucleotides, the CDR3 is TGTGCCAGCAGCTCGCACCATCCGGGACTGGGATCGGGGGATAGGTCCTACGAGCAGTACTTC. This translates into CASSSHHPGLGSGDRSYEQYF.

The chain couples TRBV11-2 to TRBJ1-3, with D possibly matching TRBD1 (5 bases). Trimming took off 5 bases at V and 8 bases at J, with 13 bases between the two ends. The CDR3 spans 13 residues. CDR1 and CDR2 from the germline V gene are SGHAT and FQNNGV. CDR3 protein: CASSPRGMDTIYF. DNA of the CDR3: TGTGCCAGCAGCCCCCGGGGGATGGACACCATATATTTT.

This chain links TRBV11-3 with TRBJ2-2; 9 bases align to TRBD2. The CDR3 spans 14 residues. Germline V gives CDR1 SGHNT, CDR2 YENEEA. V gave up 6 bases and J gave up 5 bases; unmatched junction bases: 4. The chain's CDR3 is CASRGLAGTGELFF. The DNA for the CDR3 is TGTGCCAGCAGGGGGCTAGCGGGAACCGGGGAGCTGTTTTTT.

The DNA for the CDR3 is TGTGCCAGCAGCCAAGGGGACAGGGGAGGGGGAGGCTACACCTTC. Its protein product is CASSQGDRGGGGYTF. The genes are TRBV4-2 and TRBJ1-2, with TRBD1 matching 10 bases. Germline assignment: CDR1 LGHNA and CDR2 YNFKEQ. J gave up 8 bases and V 1 base, and 7 bases lay outside the gene matches. The CDR3 loop spans 15 amino acids.

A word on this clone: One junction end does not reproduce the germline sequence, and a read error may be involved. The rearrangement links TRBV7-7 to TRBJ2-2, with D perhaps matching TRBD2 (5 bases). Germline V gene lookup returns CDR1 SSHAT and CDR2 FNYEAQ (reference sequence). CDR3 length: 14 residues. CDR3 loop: CASSKSVATGELFF. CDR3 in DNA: TGTGCTAGCAGCAAATCAGTAGCGACCGGGGAGCTGTTTTTT.

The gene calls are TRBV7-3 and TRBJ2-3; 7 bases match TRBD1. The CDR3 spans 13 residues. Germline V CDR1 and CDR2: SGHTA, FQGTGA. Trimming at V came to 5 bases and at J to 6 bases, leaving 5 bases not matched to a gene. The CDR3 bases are TGTGCCAGCAGCGAGACAGGGATGGATACGCAGTATTTT. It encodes CASSETGMDTQYF.

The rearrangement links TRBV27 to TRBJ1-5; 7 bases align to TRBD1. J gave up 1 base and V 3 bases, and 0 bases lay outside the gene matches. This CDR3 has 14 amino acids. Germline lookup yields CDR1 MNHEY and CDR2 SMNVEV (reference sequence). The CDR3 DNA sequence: TGTGCCAGCAGTTTGACAGGGAGCAATCAGCCCCAGCATTTT. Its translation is CASSLTGSNQPQHF.

This CDR3 is CASSQLGRPYEQYF. In nucleotides, the CDR3 is TGCGCCAGCAGCCAGTTGGGGAGACCCTACGAGCAGTACTTC. The V gene is TRBV4-1, the J gene TRBJ2-7, with D perhaps TRBD2 (5 bases). The germline V gene encodes CDR1 MGHRA and CDR2 YSYEKL. This CDR3 region has 14 residues. V was clipped by 3 bases and J by 2 bases, with 11 bases between them.

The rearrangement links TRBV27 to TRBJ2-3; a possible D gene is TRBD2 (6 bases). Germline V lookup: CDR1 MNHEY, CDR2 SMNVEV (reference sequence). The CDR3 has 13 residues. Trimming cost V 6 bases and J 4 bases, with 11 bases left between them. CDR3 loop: CASRLGLPDTQYF. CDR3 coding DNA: TGTGCCAGCAGGTTGGGACTCCCAGATACGCAGTATTTT.

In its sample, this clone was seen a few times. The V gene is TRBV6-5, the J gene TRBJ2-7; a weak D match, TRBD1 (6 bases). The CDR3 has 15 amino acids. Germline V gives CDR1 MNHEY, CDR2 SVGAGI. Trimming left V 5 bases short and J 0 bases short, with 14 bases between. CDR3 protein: CASSPTPDSSYEQYF. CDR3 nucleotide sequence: TGTGCCAGCAGTCCTACCCCGGACAGCTCCTACGAGCAGTACTTC.

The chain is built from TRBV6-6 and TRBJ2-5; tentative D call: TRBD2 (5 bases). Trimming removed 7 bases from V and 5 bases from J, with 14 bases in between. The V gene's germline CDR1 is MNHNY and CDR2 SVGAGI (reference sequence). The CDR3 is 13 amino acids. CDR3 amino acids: CASTRASGETQYF. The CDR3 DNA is TGTGCCAGCACGCGGGCGTCGGGGGAGACCCAGTACTTC.

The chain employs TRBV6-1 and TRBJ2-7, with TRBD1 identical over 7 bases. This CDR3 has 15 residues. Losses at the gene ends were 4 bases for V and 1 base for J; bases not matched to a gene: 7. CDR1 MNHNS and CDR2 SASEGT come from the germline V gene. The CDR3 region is CASSGKTGRSYEQYF. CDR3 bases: TGTGCCAGCAGTGGAAAGACAGGGAGATCCTACGAGCAGTACTTC.

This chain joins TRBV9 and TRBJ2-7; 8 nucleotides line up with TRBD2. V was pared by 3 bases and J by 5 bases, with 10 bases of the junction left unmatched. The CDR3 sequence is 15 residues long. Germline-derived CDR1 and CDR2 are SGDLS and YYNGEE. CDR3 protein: CASSAQDSGGNEQYF. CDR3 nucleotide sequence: TGTGCCAGCAGCGCTCAGGACAGCGGGGGAAACGAGCAGTACTTC.

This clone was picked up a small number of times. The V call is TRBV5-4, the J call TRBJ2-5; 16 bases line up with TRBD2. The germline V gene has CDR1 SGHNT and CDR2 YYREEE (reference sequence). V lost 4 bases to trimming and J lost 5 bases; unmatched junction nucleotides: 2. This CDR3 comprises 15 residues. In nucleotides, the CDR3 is TGTGCCAGCAGCCAGGGACTAGCGGGGGGGGAGACCCAGTACTTC. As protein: CASSQGLAGGETQYF. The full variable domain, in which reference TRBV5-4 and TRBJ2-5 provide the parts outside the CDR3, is ETGVTQSPTHLIKTRGQQVTLRCSSQSGHNTVSWYQQALGQGPQFIFQYYREEENGRGNFPPRFSGLQFPNYSSELNVNALELDDSALYLCASSQGLAGGETQYFGPGTRLLVL.